The subject of this entry is one T cell receptor (beta chain). TCRdb passed the RT-PCR reads through MiXCR, listing each CDR3 protein once. The sample includes almost 700,000 distinct CDR3 sequences, 11% to 15% of them seen just once. Per the germline V gene, CDR1 is LGHNA and CDR2 is YNFKEQ. The CDR3 runs 17 residues. V shed 5 bases and J 8 bases; nucleotides not matched to a gene: 17. The V call is TRBV4-2, the J call TRBJ2-1; 8 bases are shared with TRBD2. This TCR was sampled from a female donor in good health, serving as a healthy control. The material sequenced was memory CD4+ T cells from blood. The CDR3 reads CASSSLKQASGRDEQFF. CDR3 nucleotide sequence: TGTGCCAGCAGCTCGCTCAAGCAGGCTAGCGGGCGGGATGAGCAGTTCTTC.